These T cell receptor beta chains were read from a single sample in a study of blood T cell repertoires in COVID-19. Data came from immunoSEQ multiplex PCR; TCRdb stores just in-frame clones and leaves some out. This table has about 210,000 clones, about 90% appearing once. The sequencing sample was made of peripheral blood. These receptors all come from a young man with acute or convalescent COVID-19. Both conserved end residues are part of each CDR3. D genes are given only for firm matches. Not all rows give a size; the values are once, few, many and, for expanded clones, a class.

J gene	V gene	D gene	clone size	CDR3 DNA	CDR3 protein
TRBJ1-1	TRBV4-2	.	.	TGTGCCAGCAGCCAAGACGGTAGTAGAAAAGCTTTCTTT	CASSQDGSRKAFF
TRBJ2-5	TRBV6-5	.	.	TGTGCCAGCAGTACGTCACTGGAGACCCAGTACTTC	CASSTSLETQYF
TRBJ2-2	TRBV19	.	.	TGTGCCAGTAGTATCACAGGGACGAACACCGGGGAGCTGTTTTTT	CASSITGTNTGELFF
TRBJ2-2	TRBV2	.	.	TGTGCCAGTACTGAGACAGGGAACACCGGGGAGCTGTTTTTT	CASTETGNTGELFF
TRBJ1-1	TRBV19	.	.	TGTGCCAGTAGTTGGGCAGGGCTTGAAGCTTTCTTT	CASSWAGLEAFF
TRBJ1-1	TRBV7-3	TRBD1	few	TGTGCCAGCAGCCACCGACAGGGCGTAGGGTCTGAAGCTTTCTTT	CASSHRQGVGSEAFF
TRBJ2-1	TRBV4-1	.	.	TGCGCCAGCAGCCAAGAGACGGGTGAGCAGTTCTTC	CASSQETGEQFF
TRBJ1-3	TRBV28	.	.	TGTGCCAGCAGTCGGACAGTTCACTCTGGAAACACCATATATTTT	CASSRTVHSGNTIYF
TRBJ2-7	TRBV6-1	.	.	TGTGCCAGCAGTGGGGGGACTCCTCCCAAATCCTACGAGCAGTACTTC	CASSGGTPPKSYEQYF
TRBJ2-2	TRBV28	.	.	TGTGCCACCCGAGACAGCCGAGGGGGGGCCGGGGAGCTGTTTTTT	CATRDSRGGAGELFF
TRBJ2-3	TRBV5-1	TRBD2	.	TGCGCCAGCAGCGCTCCGGGACTAGCGGGAACCACAGATACGCAGTATTTT	CASSAPGLAGTTDTQYF
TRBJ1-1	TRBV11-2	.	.	TGTGCCAGCAGGATGGAAACAGGGAACACTGAAGCTTTCTTT	CASRMETGNTEAFF
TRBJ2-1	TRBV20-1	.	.	TGCAGTGCTCGTGGGGATAGCGCCGCCTCCTACAATGAGCAGTTCTTC	CSARGDSAASYNEQFF
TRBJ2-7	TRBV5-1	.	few	TGCGCCAGCAGCTTCTTTCTTGCAGTCTACGAGCAGTACTTC	CASSFFLAVYEQYF
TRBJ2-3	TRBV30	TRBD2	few	TGTGCCTGGAGTGTTGGTGGGACTAGCGTACCACGGGCGCAGTATTTT	CAWSVGGTSVPRAQYF
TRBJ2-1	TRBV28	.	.	TGTGCCAGCAGTCATCCGGGACATTTTTCTTTACGGTCCCCCTCCTACAATGAGCAGTTCTTC	CASSHPGHFSLRSPSYNEQFF
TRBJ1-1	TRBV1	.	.	TGCACCAGCAGCCAAGATCATGGGGCGCGGACTGAAGCTTTCTTT	CTSSQDHGARTEAFF
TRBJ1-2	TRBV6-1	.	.	TGTGCCAGCAGTGAACAGGGCGCGTCCTATGGCTACACCTTC	CASSEQGASYGYTF
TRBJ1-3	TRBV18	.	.	TGTGCCAGCTCACCATCCGGAGGAGGCGAGGGAAACACCATATATTTT	CASSPSGGGEGNTIYF
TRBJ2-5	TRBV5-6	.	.	TGTGCCAGCAGCTTGGCCAGGGTATTTGGGAACCAAGAGACCCAGTACTTC	CASSLARVFGNQETQYF
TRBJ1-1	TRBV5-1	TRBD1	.	TGCGCCAGCAGCATCGGACAGGGGACTGGGAACACTGAAGCTTTCTTT	CASSIGQGTGNTEAFF
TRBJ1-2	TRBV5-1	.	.	TGCGCCAGAAGACCCTCCGGGGAGAACTATGGCTACACCTTC	CARRPSGENYGYTF
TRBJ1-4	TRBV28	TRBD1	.	TGTGCCACCGCCTGGACAGGGGATGAAAAACTGTTTTTT	CATAWTGDEKLFF
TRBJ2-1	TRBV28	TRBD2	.	TGTGCCAGCAGTTTCGTAGCGGGGACATACAATGAGCAGTTCTTC	CASSFVAGTYNEQFF
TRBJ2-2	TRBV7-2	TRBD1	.	TGTGCCAGCAGCCCCCGTTCGGGCAGGGGGCGCCTGAGCACCGGGGAGCTGTTTTTT	CASSPRSGRGRLSTGELFF
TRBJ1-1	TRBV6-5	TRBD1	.	TGTGCCAGCAAACGGACAGGGGGCACAGCTTTCTTT	CASKRTGGTAFF
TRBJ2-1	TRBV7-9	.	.	TGTGCCAGCAGTTTACAGGGATTTATCTACAATGAGCAGTTCTTC	CASSLQGFIYNEQFF
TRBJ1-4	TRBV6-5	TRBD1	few	TGTGCCAGCAGTTTAACAGGGGGCGAAGTAAAACTGTTTTTT	CASSLTGGEVKLFF
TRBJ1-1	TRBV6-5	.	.	TGTGCCAGCAGTTACTCGGGGGGTAAAGCTTTCTTT	CASSYSGGKAFF
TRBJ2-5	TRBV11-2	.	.	TGTGCCAGCAGCTTAGGACATCGAGAGACCCAGTACTTC	CASSLGHRETQYF
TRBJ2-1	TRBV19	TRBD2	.	TGTGCCAGTAGCCCCCTAGCGGGGGGGCCATGGGAGCAGTTCTTC	CASSPLAGGPWEQFF
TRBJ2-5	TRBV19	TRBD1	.	TGTGCCAGTACCTCAGGGGGCGCGGATGGTGGAAAGACCCAGTACTTC	CASTSGGADGGKTQYF
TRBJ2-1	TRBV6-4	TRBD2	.	TGTGCCAGCAGTGACTCCGGTAGCGGGGGGGATGAGCAGTTCTTC	CASSDSGSGGDEQFF
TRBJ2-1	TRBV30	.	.	TGTGCCTGGAGCGTGGTAGCCCAAAGCGGTGAGCAGTTCTTC	CAWSVVAQSGEQFF
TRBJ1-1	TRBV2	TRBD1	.	TGTGCCAAAAGACAGGGTCGCACTGAAGCTTTCTTT	CAKRQGRTEAFF
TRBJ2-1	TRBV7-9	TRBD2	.	TGTGCCAGCTCAAAGGGAGGACAGCGGGGGAACAATGAGCAGTTCTTC	CASSKGGQRGNNEQFF
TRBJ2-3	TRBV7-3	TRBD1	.	TGTGCCAGCAGCGCGACAGGGGTCCTCACAGATACGCAGTATTTT	CASSATGVLTDTQYF
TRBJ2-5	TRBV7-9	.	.	TGTGCCAGCACCGTACCCCCAGGGGCACAAGAGACCCAGTACTTC	CASTVPPGAQETQYF
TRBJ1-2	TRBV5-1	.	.	TGCGCCAGCAGCTTGCCAGGGGACTATGGCTACACCTTC	CASSLPGDYGYTF
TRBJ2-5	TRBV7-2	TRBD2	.	TGTGCCAGCAGCCCCCCCGGGCGGGAGGGGGAGACCCAGTACTTC	CASSPPGREGETQYF
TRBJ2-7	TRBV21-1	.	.	TGTGCCAGCAGCAAAGGGCCCCGGGGCAGGGGTTACGAGCAGTACTTC	CASSKGPRGRGYEQYF
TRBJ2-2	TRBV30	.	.	TGTGCCTGGAACATTTTTCAGGGAGGCGGGGAGCTGTTTTTT	CAWNIFQGGGELFF
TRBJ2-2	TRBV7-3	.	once	TGTGCCAGCAGCTTAACTCCGCTGACAGGGAACACCGGGGAGCTGTTTTTT	CASSLTPLTGNTGELFF
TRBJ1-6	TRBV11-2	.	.	TGTGCCAGCAGCTTACAGGGTGGAAATTCACCCCTCCACTTT	CASSLQGGNSPLHF
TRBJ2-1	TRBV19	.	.	TGTGCCAGTAGTATAGCCAGCGCCCTAAGGGGCAATGAGCAGTTCTTC	CASSIASALRGNEQFF
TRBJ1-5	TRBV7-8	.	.	TGTGCCAGCAGCTTAGACCCTGCATTTACAGGGTATAGGGGACATCAGCCCCAGCATTTT	CASSLDPAFTGYRGHQPQHF
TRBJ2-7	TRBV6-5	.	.	TGTGCCAGCATCCATACCGCGGGACAGTCCTACGAGCAGTACTTC	CASIHTAGQSYEQYF
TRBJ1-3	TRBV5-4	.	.	TGTGCCAGCAGCTTGGGCTCCTTACTCGCTGGAAACACCATATATTTT	CASSLGSLLAGNTIYF
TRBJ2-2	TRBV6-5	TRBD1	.	TGTGCCAGCAGTAAACAGGGGCCGAACACCGGGGAGCTGTTTTTT	CASSKQGPNTGELFF
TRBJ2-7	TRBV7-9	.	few	TGTGCCAGCAGCTTTGGGCAGAGACCCCCCTACGAGCAGTACTTC	CASSFGQRPPYEQYF